One T cell receptor beta chain is described in this entry. Antigen unknown. The sample comes from a study of beta chain features in type 1 diabetes. Broader study findings: Patients with Type 1 diabetes showed moderately but significantly shorter TCRB CDR3s in all four CD4+ subsets.

Sequenced material consisted of expressed TCRB transcripts (all of the isolated RNA was reverse transcribed). Sequenced by immunoSEQ multiplex PCR; TCRdb stores in-frame clones only, minus some. The sample records 900,000 or so clones, roughly a sixth being singletons. Trimming stripped 2 bases from V and 1 base from J, with 14 bases between. CDR3 length equals 16 residues. Germline loops: CDR1 SGDLS, CDR2 YYNGEE. This TCR came from a woman younger than 30 in good health. The V call is TRBV9, the J call TRBJ2-3; D possibly corresponds to TRBD1 (5 bases). Sequences were obtained from naive CD4+ T cells from blood. As DNA, the CDR3 is TGTGCCAGCAGCGTCAGGGTGGGCGCCCGCACAGATACGCAGTATTTT. It yields the protein CASSVRVGARTDTQYF.